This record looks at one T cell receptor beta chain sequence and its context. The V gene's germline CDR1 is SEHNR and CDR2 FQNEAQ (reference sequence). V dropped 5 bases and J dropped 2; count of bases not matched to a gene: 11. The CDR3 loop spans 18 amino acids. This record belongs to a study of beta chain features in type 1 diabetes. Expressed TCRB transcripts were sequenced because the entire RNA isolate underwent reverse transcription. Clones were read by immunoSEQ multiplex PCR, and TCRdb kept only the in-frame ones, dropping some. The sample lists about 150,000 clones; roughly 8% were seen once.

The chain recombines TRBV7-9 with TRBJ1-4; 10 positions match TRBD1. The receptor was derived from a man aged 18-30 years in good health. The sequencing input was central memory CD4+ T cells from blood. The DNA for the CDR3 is TGTGCCAGCAGCCTCCGGACAGGGGGGATAGCGACTAATGAAAAACTGTTTTTT. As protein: CASSLRTGGIATNEKLFF.